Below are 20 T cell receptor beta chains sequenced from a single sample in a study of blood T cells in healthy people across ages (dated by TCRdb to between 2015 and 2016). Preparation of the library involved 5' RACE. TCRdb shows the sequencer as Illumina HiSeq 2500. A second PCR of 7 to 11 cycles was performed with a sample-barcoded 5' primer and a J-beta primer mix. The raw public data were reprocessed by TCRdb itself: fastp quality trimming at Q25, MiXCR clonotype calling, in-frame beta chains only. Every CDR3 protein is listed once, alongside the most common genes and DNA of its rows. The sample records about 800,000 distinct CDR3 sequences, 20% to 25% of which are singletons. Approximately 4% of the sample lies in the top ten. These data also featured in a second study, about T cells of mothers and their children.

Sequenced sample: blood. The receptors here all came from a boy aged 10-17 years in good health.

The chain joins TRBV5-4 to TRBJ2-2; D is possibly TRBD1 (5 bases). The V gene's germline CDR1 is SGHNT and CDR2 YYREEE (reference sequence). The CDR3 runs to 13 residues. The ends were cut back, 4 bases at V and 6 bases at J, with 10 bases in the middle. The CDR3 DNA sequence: TGTGCCAGCAGCCACAGGTCGCCCGGGGAGCTGTTTTTT. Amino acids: CASSHRSPGELFF.

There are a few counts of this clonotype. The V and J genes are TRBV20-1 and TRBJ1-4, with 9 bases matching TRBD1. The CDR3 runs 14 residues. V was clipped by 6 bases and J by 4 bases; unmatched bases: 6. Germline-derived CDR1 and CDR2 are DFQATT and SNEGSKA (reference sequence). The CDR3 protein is CSASHRGLNEKLFF. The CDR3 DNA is TGCAGTGCGTCCCACAGGGGGCTTAATGAAAAACTGTTTTTT.

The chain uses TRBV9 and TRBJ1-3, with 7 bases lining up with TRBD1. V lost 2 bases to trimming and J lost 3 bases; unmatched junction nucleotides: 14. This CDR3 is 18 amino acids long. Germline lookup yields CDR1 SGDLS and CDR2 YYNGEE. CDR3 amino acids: CASSVLPETGTYGNTIYF. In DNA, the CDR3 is TGTGCCAGCAGCGTTCTTCCCGAGACAGGGACATATGGAAACACCATATATTTT.

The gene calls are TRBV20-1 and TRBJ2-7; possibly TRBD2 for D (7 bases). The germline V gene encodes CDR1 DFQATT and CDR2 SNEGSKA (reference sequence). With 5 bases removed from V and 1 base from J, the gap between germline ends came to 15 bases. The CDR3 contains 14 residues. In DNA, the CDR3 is TGCAGTGCTTTGGGGGAGGGGGGTTCCTACGAGCAGTACTTC. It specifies CSALGEGGSYEQYF.

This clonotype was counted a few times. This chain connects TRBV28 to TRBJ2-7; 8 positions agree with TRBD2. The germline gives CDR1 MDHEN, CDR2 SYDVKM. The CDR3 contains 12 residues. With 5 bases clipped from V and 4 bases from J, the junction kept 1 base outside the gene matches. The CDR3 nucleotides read TGTGCCAGCAGTCAGCGGGAGTACGAGCAGTACTTC. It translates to CASSQREYEQYF.

For the CDR3, the DNA is TGTGAGAACATCAAAAACATTCAGTACTTC. Its translation is CENIKNIQYF. The chain is built from TRBV12-2 and TRBJ2-4. TRBV12-2 is a pseudogene segment. The CDR3 runs to 10 residues.

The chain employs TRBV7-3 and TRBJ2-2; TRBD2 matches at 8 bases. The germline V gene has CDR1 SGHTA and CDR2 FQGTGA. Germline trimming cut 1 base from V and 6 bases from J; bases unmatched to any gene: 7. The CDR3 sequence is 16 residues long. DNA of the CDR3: TGTGCCAGCAGCTTAATTCCGGGGGGGCCTCCCGGGGAGCTGTTTTTT. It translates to CASSLIPGGPPGELFF.

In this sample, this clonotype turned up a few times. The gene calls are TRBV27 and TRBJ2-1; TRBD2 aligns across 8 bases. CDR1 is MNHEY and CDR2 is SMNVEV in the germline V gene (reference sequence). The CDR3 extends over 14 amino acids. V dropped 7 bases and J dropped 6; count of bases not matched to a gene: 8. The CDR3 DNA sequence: TGTGCCAGCACGGGGACTAGGGGTTCCAATGAGCAGTTCTTC. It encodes CASTGTRGSNEQFF.

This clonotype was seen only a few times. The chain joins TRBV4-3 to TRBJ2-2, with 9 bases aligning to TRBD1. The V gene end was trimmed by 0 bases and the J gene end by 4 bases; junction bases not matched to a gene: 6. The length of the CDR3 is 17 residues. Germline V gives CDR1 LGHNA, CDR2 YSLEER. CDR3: CASSQDGTGYSTGELFF. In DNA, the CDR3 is TGCGCCAGCAGCCAAGATGGGACAGGGTACTCCACCGGGGAGCTGTTTTTT.

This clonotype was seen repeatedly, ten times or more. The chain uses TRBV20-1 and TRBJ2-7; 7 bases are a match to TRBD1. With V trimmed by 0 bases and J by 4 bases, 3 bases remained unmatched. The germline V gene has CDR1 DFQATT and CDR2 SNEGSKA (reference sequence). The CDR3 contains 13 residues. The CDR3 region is CSARDLQGYEQYF. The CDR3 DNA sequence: TGCAGTGCTAGAGATCTACAGGGGTACGAGCAGTACTTC.

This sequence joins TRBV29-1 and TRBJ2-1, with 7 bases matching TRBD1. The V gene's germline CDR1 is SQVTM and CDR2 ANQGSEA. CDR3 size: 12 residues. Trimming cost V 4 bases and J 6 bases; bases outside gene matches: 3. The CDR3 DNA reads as TGCAGCGTTGGCAGACAGGGCAATGAGCAGTTCTTC. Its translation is CSVGRQGNEQFF.

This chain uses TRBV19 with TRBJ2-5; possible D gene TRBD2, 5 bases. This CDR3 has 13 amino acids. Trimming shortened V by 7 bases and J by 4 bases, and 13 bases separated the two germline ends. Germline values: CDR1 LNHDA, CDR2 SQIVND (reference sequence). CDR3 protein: CASNGPEVETQYF. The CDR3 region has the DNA TGTGCCAGTAACGGACCGGAGGTAGAGACCCAGTACTTC.

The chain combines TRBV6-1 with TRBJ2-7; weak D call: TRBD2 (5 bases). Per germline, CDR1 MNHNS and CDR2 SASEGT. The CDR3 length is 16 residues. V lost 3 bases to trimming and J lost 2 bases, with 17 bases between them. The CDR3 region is CASSDILIEGPYEQYF. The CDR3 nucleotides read TGTGCCAGCAGTGACATCCTAATTGAGGGTCCCTACGAGCAGTACTTC.

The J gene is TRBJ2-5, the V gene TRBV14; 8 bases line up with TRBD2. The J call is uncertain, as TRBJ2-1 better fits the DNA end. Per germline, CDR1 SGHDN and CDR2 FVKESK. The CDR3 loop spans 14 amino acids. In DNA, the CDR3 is TGTGCCAGCAGCCATTTAGCGGGGTTATATGAGCAGTTCTTC. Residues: CASSHLAGLYEQFF.

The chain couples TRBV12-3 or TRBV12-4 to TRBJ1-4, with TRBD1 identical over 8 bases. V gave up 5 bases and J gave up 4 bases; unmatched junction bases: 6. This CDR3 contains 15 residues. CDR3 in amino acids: CASSPRTGFNEKLFF. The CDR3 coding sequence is TGTGCCAGCAGTCCTCGGACAGGGTTTAATGAAAAACTGTTTTTT.

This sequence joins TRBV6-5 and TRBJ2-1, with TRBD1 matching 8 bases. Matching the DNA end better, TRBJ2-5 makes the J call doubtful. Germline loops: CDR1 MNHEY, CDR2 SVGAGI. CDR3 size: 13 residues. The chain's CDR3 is CASLQGAGETQYF. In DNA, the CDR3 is TGTGCCAGCCTCCAGGGGGCGGGAGAGACCCAGTACTTC.

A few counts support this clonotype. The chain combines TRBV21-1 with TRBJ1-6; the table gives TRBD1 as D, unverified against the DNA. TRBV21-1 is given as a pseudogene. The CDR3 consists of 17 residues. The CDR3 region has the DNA TGTGCCAGCAGCAAATTGCCAGGGCTCAGGATAGGTTCACCCCTCCACTTT. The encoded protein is CASSKLPGLRIGSPLHF.

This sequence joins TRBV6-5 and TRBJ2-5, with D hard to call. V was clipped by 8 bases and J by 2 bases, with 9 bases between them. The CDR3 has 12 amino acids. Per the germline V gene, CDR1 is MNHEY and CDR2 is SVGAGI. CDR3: CASWEGQETQYF. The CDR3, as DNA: TGTGCCAGCTGGGAAGGTCAAGAGACCCAGTACTTC.

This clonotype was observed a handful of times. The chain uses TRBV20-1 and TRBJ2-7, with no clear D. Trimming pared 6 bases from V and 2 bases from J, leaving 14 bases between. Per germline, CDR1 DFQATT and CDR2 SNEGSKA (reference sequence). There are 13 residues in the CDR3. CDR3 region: CSANRAITYEQYF. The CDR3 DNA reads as TGCAGTGCCAACAGAGCTATAACCTACGAGCAGTACTTC.

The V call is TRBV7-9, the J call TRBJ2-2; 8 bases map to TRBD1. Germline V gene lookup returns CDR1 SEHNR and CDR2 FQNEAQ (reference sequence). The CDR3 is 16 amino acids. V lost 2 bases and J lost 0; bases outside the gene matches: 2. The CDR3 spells CASSLRDRTNTGELFF. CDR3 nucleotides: TGTGCCAGCAGCTTACGGGACAGGACGAACACCGGGGAGCTGTTTTTT.